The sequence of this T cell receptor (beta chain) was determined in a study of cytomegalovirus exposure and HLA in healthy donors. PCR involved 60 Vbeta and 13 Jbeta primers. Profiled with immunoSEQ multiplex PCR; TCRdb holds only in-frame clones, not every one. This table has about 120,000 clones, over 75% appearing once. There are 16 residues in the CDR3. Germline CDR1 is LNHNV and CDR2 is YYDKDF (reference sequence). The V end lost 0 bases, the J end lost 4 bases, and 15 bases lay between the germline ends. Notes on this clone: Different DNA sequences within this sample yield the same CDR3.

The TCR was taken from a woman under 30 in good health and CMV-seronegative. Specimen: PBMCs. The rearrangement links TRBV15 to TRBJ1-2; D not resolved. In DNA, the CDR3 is TGTGCCACCAGCAGAGATCGGTCAGCCTGGGCCTATGGCTACACCTTC. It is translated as CATSRDRSAWAYGYTF.